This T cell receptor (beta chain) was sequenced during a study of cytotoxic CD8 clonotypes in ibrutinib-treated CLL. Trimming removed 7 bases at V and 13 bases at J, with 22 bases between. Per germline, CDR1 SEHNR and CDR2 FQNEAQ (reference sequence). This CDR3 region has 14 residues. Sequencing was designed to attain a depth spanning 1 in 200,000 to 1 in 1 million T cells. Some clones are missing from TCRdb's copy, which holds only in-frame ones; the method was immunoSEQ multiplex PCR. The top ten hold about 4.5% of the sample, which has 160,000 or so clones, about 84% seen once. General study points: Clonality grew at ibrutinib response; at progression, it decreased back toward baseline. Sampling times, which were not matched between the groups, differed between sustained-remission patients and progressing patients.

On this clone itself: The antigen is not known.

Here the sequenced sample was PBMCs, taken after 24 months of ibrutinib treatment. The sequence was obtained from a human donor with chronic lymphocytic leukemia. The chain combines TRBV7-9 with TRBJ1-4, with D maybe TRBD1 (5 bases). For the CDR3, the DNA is TGTGCCAGCACCGAGAACCGACAGCTCCAAGGACTGTTTTTT. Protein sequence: CASTENRQLQGLFF.